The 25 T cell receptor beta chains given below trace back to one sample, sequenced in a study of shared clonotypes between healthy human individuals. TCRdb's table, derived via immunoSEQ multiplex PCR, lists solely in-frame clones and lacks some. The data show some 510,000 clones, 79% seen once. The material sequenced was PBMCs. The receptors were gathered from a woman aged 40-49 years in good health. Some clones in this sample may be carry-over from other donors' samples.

CDR3 DNA: TGTGCCAGCAGCTTAATCAGGGCAGAGACCCAGTACTTC. Its translation: CASSLIRAETQYF. This chain connects TRBV7-3 to TRBJ2-5; possible D gene TRBD1, 5 bases. CDR1 is SGHTA, CDR2 FQGTGA, per germline. V was pared by 1 base and J by 4 bases, with 7 bases between. CDR3 size: 13 residues.

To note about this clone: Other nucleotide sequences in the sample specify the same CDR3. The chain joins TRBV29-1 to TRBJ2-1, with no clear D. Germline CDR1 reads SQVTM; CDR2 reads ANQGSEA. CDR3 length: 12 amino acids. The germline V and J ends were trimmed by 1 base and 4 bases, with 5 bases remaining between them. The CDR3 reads CSVEGRYNEQFF. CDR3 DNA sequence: TGCAGCGTTGAAGGCAGATACAATGAGCAGTTCTTC.

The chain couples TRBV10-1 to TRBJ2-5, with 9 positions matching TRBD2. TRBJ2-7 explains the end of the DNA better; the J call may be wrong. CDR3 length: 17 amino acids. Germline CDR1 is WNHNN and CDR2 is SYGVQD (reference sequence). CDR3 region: CASSEKLAGTSSYEQYF. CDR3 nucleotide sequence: TGCGCCAGCAGTGAAAAACTAGCGGGTACCAGCTCCTACGAGCAGTACTTC.

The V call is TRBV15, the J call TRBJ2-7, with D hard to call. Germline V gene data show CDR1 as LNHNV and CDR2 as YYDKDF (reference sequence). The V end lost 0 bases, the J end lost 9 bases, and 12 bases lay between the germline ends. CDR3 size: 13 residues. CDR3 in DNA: TGTGCCACCAGCAGAGATCGGCAGCAAGGGCAGTACTTC. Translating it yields CATSRDRQQGQYF.

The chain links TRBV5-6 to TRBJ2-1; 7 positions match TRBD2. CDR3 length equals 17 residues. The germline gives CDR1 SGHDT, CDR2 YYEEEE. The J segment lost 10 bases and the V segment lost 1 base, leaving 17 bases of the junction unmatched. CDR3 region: CASSLKGSSGRAREQFF. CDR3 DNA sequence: TGTGCCAGCAGCTTGAAGGGTAGTTCGGGGAGGGCCAGGGAGCAGTTCTTC.

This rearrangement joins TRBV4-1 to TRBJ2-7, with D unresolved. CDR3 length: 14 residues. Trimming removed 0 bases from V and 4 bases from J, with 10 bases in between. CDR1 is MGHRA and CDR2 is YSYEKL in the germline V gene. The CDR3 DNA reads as TGCGCCAGCAGCCAAGATTTGGGGTTATACGAGCAGTACTTC. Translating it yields CASSQDLGLYEQYF.

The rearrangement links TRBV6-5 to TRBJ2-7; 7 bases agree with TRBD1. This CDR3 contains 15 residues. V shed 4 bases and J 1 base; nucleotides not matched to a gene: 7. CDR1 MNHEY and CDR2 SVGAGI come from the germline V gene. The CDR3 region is CASSLTGAPSYEQYF. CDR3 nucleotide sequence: TGTGCCAGCAGTTTAACAGGGGCCCCGTCCTACGAGCAGTACTTC.

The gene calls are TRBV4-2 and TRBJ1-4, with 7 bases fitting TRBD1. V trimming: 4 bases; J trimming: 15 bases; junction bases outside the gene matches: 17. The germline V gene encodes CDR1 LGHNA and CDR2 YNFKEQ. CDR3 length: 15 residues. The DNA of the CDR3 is TGTGCCAGCAGCCCAGGGGGGGGAGACAGCTTTGAGATGTTTTTT. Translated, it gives CASSPGGGDSFEMFF.

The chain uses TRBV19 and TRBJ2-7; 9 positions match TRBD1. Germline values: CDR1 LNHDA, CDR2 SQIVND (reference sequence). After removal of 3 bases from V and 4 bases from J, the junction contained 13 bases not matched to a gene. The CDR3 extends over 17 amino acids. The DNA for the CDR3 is TGTGCCAGTAGTATTCGCTCAGGAGGGACAGGGAAGTACGAGCAGTACTTC. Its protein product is CASSIRSGGTGKYEQYF.

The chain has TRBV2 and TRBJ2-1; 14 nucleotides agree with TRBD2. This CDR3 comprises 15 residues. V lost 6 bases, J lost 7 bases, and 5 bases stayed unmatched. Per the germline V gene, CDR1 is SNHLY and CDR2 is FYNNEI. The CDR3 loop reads CASRTGLAGDNEQFF. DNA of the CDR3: TGTGCCAGCAGGACGGGACTAGCGGGAGATAATGAGCAGTTCTTC. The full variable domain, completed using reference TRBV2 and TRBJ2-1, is EPEVTQTPSHQVTQMGQEVILRCVPISNHLYFYWYRQILGQKVEFLVSFYNNEISEKSEIFDDQFSVERPDGSNFTLKIRSTKLEDSAMYFCASRTGLAGDNEQFFGPGTRLTVL.

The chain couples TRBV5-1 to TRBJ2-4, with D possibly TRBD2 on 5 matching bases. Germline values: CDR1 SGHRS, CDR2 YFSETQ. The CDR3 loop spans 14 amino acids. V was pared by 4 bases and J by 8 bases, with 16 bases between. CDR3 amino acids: CASSPGLAAYIQYF. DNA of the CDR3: TGCGCCAGCAGCCCCGGCCTAGCAGCATACATTCAGTACTTC.

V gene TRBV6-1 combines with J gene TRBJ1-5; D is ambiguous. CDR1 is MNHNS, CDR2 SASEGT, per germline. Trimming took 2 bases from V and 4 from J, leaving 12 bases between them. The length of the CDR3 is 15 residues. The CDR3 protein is CASSEQEGFNQPQHF. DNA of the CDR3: TGTGCCAGCAGTGAACAGGAAGGGTTTAATCAGCCCCAGCATTTT.

For the CDR3, the DNA is TGCGCCAGCAGCCACGGCCGGACAGCAGGTGGGAACGAGCAGTACTTC. Its translation is CASSHGRTAGGNEQYF. J is TRBJ2-5 and V is TRBV4-1; a possible D gene is TRBD1 (6 bases). The DNA matches TRBJ2-7 better at its end, which makes the J call doubtful. The CDR3 loop spans 16 amino acids. CDR1 and CDR2 (germline): MGHRA, YSYEKL.

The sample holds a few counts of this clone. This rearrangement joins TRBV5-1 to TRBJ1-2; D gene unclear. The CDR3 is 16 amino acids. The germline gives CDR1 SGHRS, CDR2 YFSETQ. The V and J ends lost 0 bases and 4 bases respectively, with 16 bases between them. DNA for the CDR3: TGCGCCAGCAGCTTGGGTGATGTGGGCGCGGGCTATGGCTACACCTTC. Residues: CASSLGDVGAGYGYTF.

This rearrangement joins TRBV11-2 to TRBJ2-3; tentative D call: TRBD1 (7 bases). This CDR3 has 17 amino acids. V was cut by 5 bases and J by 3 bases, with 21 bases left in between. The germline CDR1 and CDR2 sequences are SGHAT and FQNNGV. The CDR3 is CASSRRAGGSRTDTQYF. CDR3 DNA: TGTGCCAGCAGCCGGCGGGCAGGGGGGTCGAGGACAGATACGCAGTATTTT.

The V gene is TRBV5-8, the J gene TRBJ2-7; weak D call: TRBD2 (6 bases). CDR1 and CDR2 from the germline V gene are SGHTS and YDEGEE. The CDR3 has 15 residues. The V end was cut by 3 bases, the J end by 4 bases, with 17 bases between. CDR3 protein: CASSSLGREGYEQYF. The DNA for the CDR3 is TGTGCCAGCAGCTCCCTCGGGCGGGAAGGATACGAGCAGTACTTC.

In DNA form, the CDR3 reads TGTGCCAGCACCTACCGCGGGACTAACTACAATGAGCAGTTCTTC. This codes for CASTYRGTNYNEQFF. V and J are TRBV7-9 and TRBJ2-1, with TRBD2 matching over 7 bases. V was pared by 7 bases and J by 3 bases, with 9 bases of the junction left unmatched. Germline V gives CDR1 SEHNR, CDR2 FQNEAQ (reference sequence). This CDR3 comprises 15 residues.

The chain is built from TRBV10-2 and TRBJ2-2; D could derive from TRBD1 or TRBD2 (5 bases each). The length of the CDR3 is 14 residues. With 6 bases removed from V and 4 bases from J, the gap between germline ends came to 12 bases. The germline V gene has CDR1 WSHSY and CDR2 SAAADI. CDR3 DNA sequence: TGCGCCAGCAGACCCGGGACCAGCACCGGGGAGCTGTTTTTT. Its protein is CASRPGTSTGELFF.

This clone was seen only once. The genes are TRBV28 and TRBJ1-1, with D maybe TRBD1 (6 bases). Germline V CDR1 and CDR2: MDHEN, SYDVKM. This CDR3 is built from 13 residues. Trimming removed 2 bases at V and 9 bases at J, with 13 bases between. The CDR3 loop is CASSLEWGRQAFF. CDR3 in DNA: TGTGCCAGCAGTTTAGAATGGGGGCGGCAAGCTTTCTTT.

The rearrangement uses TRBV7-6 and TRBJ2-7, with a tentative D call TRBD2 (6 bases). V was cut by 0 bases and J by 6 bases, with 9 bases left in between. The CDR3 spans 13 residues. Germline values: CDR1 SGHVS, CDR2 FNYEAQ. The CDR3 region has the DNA TGTGCCAGCAGCTTAGCAGGAGGGCTCGAGCAGTACTTC. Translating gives CASSLAGGLEQYF.

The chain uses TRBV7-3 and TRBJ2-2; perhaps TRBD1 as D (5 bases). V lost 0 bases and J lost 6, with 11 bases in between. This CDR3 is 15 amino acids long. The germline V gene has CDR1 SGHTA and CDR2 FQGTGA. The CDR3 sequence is CASSLTGQPAGELFF. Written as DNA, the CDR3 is TGTGCCAGCAGCTTAACGGGGCAGCCCGCCGGGGAGCTGTTTTTT. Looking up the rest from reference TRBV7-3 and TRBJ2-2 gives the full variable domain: GAGVSQTPSNKVTEKGKYVELRCDPISGHTALYWYRQSLGQGPEFLIYFQGTGAADDSGLPNDRFFAVRPEGSVSTLKIQRTERGDSAVYLCASSLTGQPAGELFFGEGSRLTVL.

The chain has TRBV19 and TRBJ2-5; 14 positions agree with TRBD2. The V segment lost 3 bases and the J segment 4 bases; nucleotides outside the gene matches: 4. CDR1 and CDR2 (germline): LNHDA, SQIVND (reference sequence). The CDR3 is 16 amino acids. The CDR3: CASSMGLAGVGETQYF. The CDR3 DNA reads TGTGCCAGTAGTATGGGACTAGCGGGAGTGGGAGAGACCCAGTACTTC.

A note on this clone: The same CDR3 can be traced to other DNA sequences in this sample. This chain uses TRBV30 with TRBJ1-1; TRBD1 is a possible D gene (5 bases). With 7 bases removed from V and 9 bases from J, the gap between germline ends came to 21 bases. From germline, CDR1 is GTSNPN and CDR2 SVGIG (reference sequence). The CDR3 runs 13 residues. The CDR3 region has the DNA TGTGCCTCACTGTCCCGGGATAGGGGACAAGCTTTCTTT. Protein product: CASLSRDRGQAFF.

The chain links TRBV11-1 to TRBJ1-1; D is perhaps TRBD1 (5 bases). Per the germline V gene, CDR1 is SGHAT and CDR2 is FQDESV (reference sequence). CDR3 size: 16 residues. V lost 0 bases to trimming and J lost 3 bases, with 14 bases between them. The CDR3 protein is CASSLAGDGGDTEAFF. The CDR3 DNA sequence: TGTGCCAGCAGCTTAGCGGGGGACGGTGGGGACACTGAAGCTTTCTTT. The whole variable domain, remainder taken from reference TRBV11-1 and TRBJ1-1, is EAEVAQSPRYKITEKSQAVAFWCDPISGHATLYWYRQILGQGPELLVQFQDESVVDDSQLPKDRFSAERLKGVDSTLKIQPAELGDSAMYLCASSLAGDGGDTEAFFGQGTRLTVV.

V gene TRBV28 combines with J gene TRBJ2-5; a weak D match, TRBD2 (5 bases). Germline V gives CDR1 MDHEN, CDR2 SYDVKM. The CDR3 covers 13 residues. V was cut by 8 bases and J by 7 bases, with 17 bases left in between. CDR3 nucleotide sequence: TGTGCCAGCGCGCGAGCGGCCCCAGGGACCCAGTACTTC. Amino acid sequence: CASARAAPGTQYF.